This passage covers 23 T cell receptor beta chains from one sample sequenced in a study of control samples from healthy donors and cancer patients. This table comes from immunoSEQ multiplex PCR, and its TCRdb copy is limited to in-frame clones, with some not included. The sample contains some 150,000 clones, about 90% of which appear only once. The sample taken for sequencing was blood. Receptors were obtained from a man younger than 35 in good health.

The chain is built from TRBV6-6 and TRBJ1-3; D is perhaps TRBD1 (5 bases). V dropped 0 bases and J dropped 2 bases, with 11 bases sitting between them. The germline V gene encodes CDR1 MNHNY and CDR2 SVGAGI (reference sequence). The CDR3 consists of 16 residues. The CDR3 loop reads CASSYSGGKAGNTIYF. The CDR3 coding sequence is TGTGCCAGCAGTTACTCGGGGGGTAAGGCTGGAAACACCATATATTTT.

This sequence joins TRBV6-5 and TRBJ1-1; 10 bases align to TRBD1. Trimming removed 2 bases from V and 8 bases from J; junction bases left unmatched: 8. CDR1 is MNHEY and CDR2 is SVGAGI in the germline V gene. The CDR3 totals 15 residues. The CDR3 sequence is CASSYLTGGEVEAFF. The CDR3 bases are TGTGCCAGCAGTTACCTGACAGGGGGCGAGGTAGAAGCTTTCTTT.

The chain carries TRBV10-2 and TRBJ1-1; no clear D gene. The CDR3 extends over 13 amino acids. V dropped 6 bases and J dropped 8 bases, with 16 bases sitting between them. Germline lookup yields CDR1 WSHSY and CDR2 SAAADI. CDR3 sequence: CASSSLGEKEAFF. The CDR3, as DNA: TGCGCCAGCAGCTCCCTCGGGGAGAAGGAAGCTTTCTTT.

This clone was detected a few times. V is TRBV30 and J is TRBJ2-2; tentative D call: TRBD1 (5 bases). CDR3 size: 14 residues. Deletions cut 0 bases from V and 6 bases from J, with 11 bases between. The V gene's germline CDR1 is GTSNPN and CDR2 SVGIG (reference sequence). CDR3 bases: TGTGCCTGGAGTGTACTTGGGGCCCCCGGGGAGCTGTTTTTT. As protein: CAWSVLGAPGELFF.

The CDR3 DNA is TGCGCCAGCAGCTTGGCGGCAGCCTACTCCTACGAGCAGTACTTC. Residues: CASSLAAAYSYEQYF. This rearrangement joins TRBV5-1 to TRBJ2-7; D is unclear. Trimming removed 0 bases from V and 0 bases from J, with 10 bases in between. The CDR3 length is 15 residues. CDR1 is SGHRS, CDR2 YFSETQ, per germline. Using reference TRBV5-1 and TRBJ2-7 for the parts outside the CDR3, the full variable domain is KAGVTQTPRYLIKTRGQQVTLSCSPISGHRSVSWYQQTPGQGLQFLFEYFSETQRNKGNFPGRFSGRQFSNSRSEMNVSTLELGDSALYLCASSLAAAYSYEQYFGPGTRLTVT.

This clone was counted only a few times. The chain recombines TRBV10-3 with TRBJ2-2; D unresolved. The V gene's germline CDR1 is ENHRY and CDR2 SYGVKD. This CDR3 region has 16 residues. The V end lost 4 bases, the J end lost 2 bases, and 14 bases lay between the germline ends. This chain's CDR3 is CAISGDQAQNTGELFF. The CDR3 DNA reads TGTGCCATCAGTGGCGACCAGGCCCAAAACACCGGGGAGCTGTTTTTT.

The chain has TRBV7-2 and TRBJ1-1; possibly TRBD1 for D (6 bases). The CDR3 has 12 amino acids. The germline V gene has CDR1 SGHTA and CDR2 FQGNSA. V gave up 7 bases and J gave up 4 bases, with 10 bases separating them. The CDR3 here is CASKRGGTEAFF. The DNA for the CDR3 is TGTGCCAGCAAGAGGGGGGGCACTGAAGCTTTCTTT.

This clone was picked up a small number of times. The rearrangement links TRBV19 to TRBJ2-2; D not resolved. CDR1 LNHDA and CDR2 SQIVND come from the germline V gene (reference sequence). Trimming stripped 10 bases from V and 3 bases from J, with 9 bases between. The CDR3 covers 12 residues. The DNA for the CDR3 is TGTGCCATCCCTGGGGACACCGGGGAGCTGTTTTTT. It translates to CAIPGDTGELFF. Full variable domain (remainder filled in from reference TRBV19 and TRBJ2-2): DGGITQSPKYLFRKEGQNVTLSCEQNLNHDAMYWYRQDPGQGLRLIYYSQIVNDFQKGDIAEGYSVSREKKESFPLTVTSAQKNPTAFYLCAIPGDTGELFFGEGSRLTVL.

The chain is built from TRBV28 and TRBJ1-2, with D perhaps matching TRBD1 (5 bases). V was clipped by 8 bases and J by 1 base, with 11 bases between them. The germline gives CDR1 MDHEN, CDR2 SYDVKM. The CDR3 spans 13 residues. As DNA, the CDR3 is TGTGCCAGCTTTGGGGGAATTAACTATGGCTACACCTTC. This gives the protein CASFGGINYGYTF.

The chain links TRBV3-1 (or the pseudogene TRBV3-2) to TRBJ2-2; 15 nucleotides match TRBD2. V shed 3 bases, J shed 5 bases, and the junction held 7 bases outside the gene matches. Germline V lookup: CDR1 LGHDT, CDR2 YNNKEL (reference sequence). The CDR3 contains 18 residues. CDR3 region: CASSQRGLAGGKTGELFF. CDR3 nucleotide sequence: TGTGCCAGCAGCCAGAGGGGACTAGCGGGGGGAAAGACCGGGGAGCTGTTTTTT.

The chain uses TRBV11-3 and TRBJ2-2, with TRBD2 matching 10 bases. Germline trimming cut 1 base from V and 1 base from J; bases unmatched to any gene: 6. CDR1 and CDR2 (germline): SGHNT, YENEEA. The CDR3 consists of 18 residues. CDR3 DNA: TGTGCCAGCAGCTTAGTAGGTAGCGGGGGGCGGAACACCGGGGAGCTGTTTTTT. Translated: CASSLVGSGGRNTGELFF.

The chain joins TRBV29-1 to TRBJ1-3; the D gene is possibly TRBD1 (5 bases). Germline CDR1 and CDR2: SQVTM and ANQGSEA. Trimming left V 3 bases short and J 0 bases short, with 12 bases between. The length of the CDR3 is 15 residues. Here the CDR3 reads CSVEGLRGSGNTIYF. In nucleotides, the CDR3 is TGCAGCGTTGAGGGACTCCGGGGCTCTGGAAACACCATATATTTT.

V usage is TRBV27 and J usage is TRBJ1-2; 7 bases agree with TRBD1. V trimming: 5 bases; J trimming: 7 bases; junction bases outside the gene matches: 13. This CDR3 has 15 residues. The germline V gene has CDR1 MNHEY and CDR2 SMNVEV (reference sequence). The CDR3 is CASSPKTGRLGGYTF. The CDR3 DNA sequence: TGTGCCAGCAGTCCGAAGACAGGGCGATTGGGTGGCTACACCTTC.

The rearrangement joins TRBV6-6 to TRBJ1-1, with D possibly TRBD1 on 5 matching bases. The germline CDR1 and CDR2 sequences are MNHNY and SVGAGI (reference sequence). The CDR3 contains 14 residues. V lost 2 bases and J lost 2, with 9 bases in between. In nucleotides, the CDR3 is TGTGCCAGCAGTTACAGGGGACTAAACACTGAAGCTTTCTTT. As protein: CASSYRGLNTEAFF.

CDR3 bases: TGTGCCAGCAGCTTAGGCGGGAGTCCCCACGAGCAGTACTTC. This translates into CASSLGGSPHEQYF. The rearrangement joins TRBV7-2 to TRBJ2-7; TRBD2 matches at 7 bases. This CDR3 has 14 residues. Germline CDR1 and CDR2: SGHTA and FQGNSA. The V and J ends lost 1 base and 5 bases, in that order; junction bases with no gene match: 5.

The CDR3 sequence: CASSITGIVSGNTIYF. In nucleotides, the CDR3 is TGTGCCAGCAGCATAACAGGGATCGTGTCTGGAAACACCATATATTTT. The gene calls are TRBV9 and TRBJ1-3, with D possibly TRBD1 on 6 matching bases. The CDR3 sequence is 16 residues long. V lost 4 bases and J 1 base, leaving 15 bases between the germline ends. Germline CDR1 reads SGDLS; CDR2 reads YYNGEE. The whole variable domain, remainder taken from reference TRBV9 and TRBJ1-3, is DSGVTQTPKHLITATGQRVTLRCSPRSGDLSVYWYQQSLDQGLQFLIQYYNGEERAKGNILERFSAQQFPDLHSELNLSSLELGDSALYFCASSITGIVSGNTIYFGEGSWLTVV.

This clone has just one count. This chain joins TRBV11-2 and TRBJ1-2, with a weak D call TRBD1 (5 bases). Trimming stripped 5 bases from V and 4 bases from J, with 23 bases between. The CDR3 has 17 amino acids. CDR1 is SGHAT, CDR2 FQNNGV, per germline. The CDR3 reads CASSQNPAAPGGYGYTF. CDR3 sequence (DNA): TGTGCCAGCAGCCAAAACCCGGCTGCCCCCGGGGGCTATGGCTACACCTTC.

The chain uses TRBV27 and TRBJ2-3; D remains unclear. The CDR3 is 13 residues long. Germline CDR1 is MNHEY and CDR2 is SMNVEV (reference sequence). The germline V and J ends were trimmed by 1 base and 0 bases, with 2 bases remaining between them. CDR3 nucleotides: TGTGCCAGCAGTTTATTTAGCACAGATACGCAGTATTTT. The encoded protein is CASSLFSTDTQYF.

The rearrangement uses TRBV9 and TRBJ2-7; no definite D call. Trimming left V 0 bases short and J 4 bases short, with 8 bases between. This CDR3 is built from 13 residues. The germline CDR1 and CDR2 sequences are SGDLS and YYNGEE. In DNA, the CDR3 is TGTGCCAGCAGCGTAGCCCCTTTGTACGAGCAGTACTTC. Its protein is CASSVAPLYEQYF.

This clone has only one observation. The chain couples TRBV18 to TRBJ2-3; 11 bases are a match to TRBD2. The CDR3 extends over 15 amino acids. Germline V CDR1 and CDR2: KGHSH, LQKENI. Trimming removed 5 bases from V and 1 base from J; junction bases left unmatched: 2. The CDR3 loop is CASSGGLAGTDTQYF. In nucleotides, the CDR3 is TGTGCCAGCTCAGGGGGACTAGCGGGCACAGATACGCAGTATTTT.

J is TRBJ1-5 and V is TRBV15, with D perhaps TRBD1 (6 bases). CDR1 is LNHNV and CDR2 is YYDKDF in the germline V gene (reference sequence). The CDR3 length is 17 residues. Trimming took off 0 bases at V and 0 bases at J, with 12 bases between the two ends. The CDR3 sequence is CATSRDRTVFSNQPQHF. DNA of the CDR3: TGTGCCACCAGCAGAGACCGGACAGTGTTTAGCAATCAGCCCCAGCATTTT. The entire variable domain, with the rest obtained from reference TRBV15 and TRBJ1-5, is as follows: DAMVIQNPRYQVTQFGKPVTLSCSQTLNHNVMYWYQQKSSQAPKLLFHYYDKDFNNEADTPDNFQSRRPNTSFCFLDIRSPGLGDTAMYLCATSRDRTVFSNQPQHFGDGTRLSIL.

The genes are TRBV7-9 and TRBJ2-3; TRBD2 matches 9 bases. Unmatched junction bases numbered 2, after V lost 5 bases and J lost 2 bases. The CDR3 totals 14 residues. CDR1 and CDR2 from the germline V gene are SEHNR and FQNEAQ (reference sequence). CDR3 in amino acids: CASSRTSDTDTQYF. Here the CDR3 DNA reads TGTGCCAGCAGCAGGACTAGCGACACAGATACGCAGTATTTT. The full variable domain, in which reference TRBV7-9 and TRBJ2-3 provide the parts outside the CDR3, is DTGVSQNPRHKITKRGQNVTFRCDPISEHNRLYWYRQTLGQGPEFLTYFQNEAQLEKSRLLSDRFSAERPKGSFSTLEIQRTEQGDSAMYLCASSRTSDTDTQYFGPGTRLTVL.

V is TRBV6-2 or TRBV6-3 and J is TRBJ1-1; 7 bases align to TRBD1. The V gene's germline CDR1 is MNHEY and CDR2 SVGEGT. There are 16 residues in the CDR3. V was clipped by 2 bases and J by 0 bases; unmatched bases: 6. The DNA for the CDR3 is TGTGCCAGCAGTTACAGATGGACAGGAGTGAACACTGAAGCTTTCTTT. This encodes CASSYRWTGVNTEAFF.